The entry below describes one T cell receptor (beta chain). V lost 3 bases and J lost 0; bases outside the gene matches: 2. The CDR3 extends over 15 amino acids. Per the germline V gene, CDR1 is GTSNPN and CDR2 is SVGIG (reference sequence). 60 Vbeta and 13 Jbeta primers were used in PCR. Clones were read by immunoSEQ multiplex PCR, and TCRdb kept only the in-frame ones, dropping some. Altogether 150,000 to 200,000 clones are present, approximately 82% being singletons, with the ten largest covering over 2%. The sample is drawn from a study of cytomegalovirus exposure and HLA in healthy donors. Study-wide background: An earlier analysis found 120 million or so unique TCR beta sequences from about 179 million T cells.

This clonotype originated in a woman in her 30s in good health and CMV-seronegative. The chain combines TRBV30 with TRBJ1-6, with TRBD1 identical over 7 bases. The sequencing input was PBMCs. The chain's CDR3 is CAWRWDSSYNSPLHF. The CDR3 DNA reads as TGTGCCTGGAGATGGGACAGCTCCTATAATTCACCCCTCCACTTT.